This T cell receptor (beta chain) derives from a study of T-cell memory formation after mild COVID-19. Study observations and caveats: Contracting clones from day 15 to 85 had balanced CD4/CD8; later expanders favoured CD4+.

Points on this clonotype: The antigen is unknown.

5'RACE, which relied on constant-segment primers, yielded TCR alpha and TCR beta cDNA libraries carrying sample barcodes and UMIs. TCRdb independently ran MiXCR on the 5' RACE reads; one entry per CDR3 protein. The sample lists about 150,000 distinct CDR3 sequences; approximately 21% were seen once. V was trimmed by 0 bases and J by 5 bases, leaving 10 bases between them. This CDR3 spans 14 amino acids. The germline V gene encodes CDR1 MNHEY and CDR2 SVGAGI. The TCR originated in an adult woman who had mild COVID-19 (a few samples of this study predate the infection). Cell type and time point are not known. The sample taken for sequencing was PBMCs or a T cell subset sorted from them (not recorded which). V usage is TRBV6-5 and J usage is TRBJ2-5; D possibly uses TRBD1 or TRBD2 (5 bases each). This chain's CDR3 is CASSYSGRRETQYF. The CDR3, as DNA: TGTGCCAGCAGTTACTCGGGACGGCGGGAGACCCAGTACTTC.